This T cell receptor beta chain derives from a study of shared clonotypes between healthy human individuals. Study results and limitations: Larger estimated richness was generally seen in naive subsets than in memory subsets. Rarefaction showed sorted-subset sequencing was incomplete despite large depth. Non-shared clonotypes had lower generation probabilities than those shared by all four donors.

About this clone itself: Antigen unknown.

In the sorted-subset replicate PCRs, about 200 ng DNA, around 30,000 T cell genomes, was used. Only in-frame clones appear in the TCRdb table, and some are missing; sequencing was by immunoSEQ multiplex PCR. The sample contains about 680,000 clones, about three quarters of which appear only once. Trimming took off 3 bases at V and 7 bases at J, with 16 bases between the two ends. The germline gives CDR1 SGHAT, CDR2 FQNNGV. The CDR3 has 15 amino acids. Sequencing input: memory CD4+ T cells sorted from blood. As for subset: CD45RA-negative fraction. This chain joins TRBV11-2 and TRBJ2-1; D ambiguous. The sequence derives from a woman aged 30 to 39 in good health. The CDR3 reads CASSFDVISFNEQFF. The DNA of the CDR3 is TGTGCCAGCAGCTTTGACGTTATCTCCTTTAATGAGCAGTTCTTC.